Listed below are T cell receptor beta chains from one sample, sequenced in a study of early T cells in non-severe SARS-CoV-2 infection. From the 5' RACE reads, TCRdb called clonotypes with MiXCR, one entry per CDR3 protein. This table has about 80,000 distinct CDR3 sequences, around 11% appearing once. The sample taken for sequencing was whole blood. Receptor source: an adult who was a healthcare worker with PCR-confirmed SARS-CoV-2 infection or an uninfected control (not recorded which). CDR3s include the opening cysteine and the closing phenylalanine or tryptophan. The order of the fields is CDR3 length, clone size, J gene, D gene, V gene, CDR3 protein, CDR3 DNA. A D gene is named only where the DNA matches it firmly. Clone size is given for some rows only: seen once, a few or many times, or a class if the clone is expanded.

length: 15
size: few
J: TRBJ2-1
D: TRBD2
V: TRBV7-2
CDR3: CASSRVAGAYNEQFF
DNA: TGTGCCAGCAGCCGGGTAGCGGGGGCCTACAATGAGCAGTTCTTC

length: 14
size: many
J: TRBJ2-7
D: TRBD1
V: TRBV9
CDR3: CASSPQDREDEQYF
DNA: TGTGCCAGCAGCCCCCAGGACAGGGAGGACGAGCAGTACTTC

length: 14
size: few
J: TRBJ2-1
D: TRBD2
V: TRBV4-3
CDR3: CASSQDWLAGEQFF
DNA: TGCGCCAGCAGCCAAGATTGGCTAGCGGGTGAGCAGTTCTTC

length: 14
size: many
J: TRBJ1-1
D: -
V: TRBV5-6
CDR3: CASSQSSGNTEAFF
DNA: TGTGCCAGCAGCCAGTCAAGCGGTAACACTGAAGCTTTCTTT

length: 13
size: few
J: TRBJ1-1
D: -
V: TRBV18
CDR3: CASSPPGYTEAFF
DNA: TGTGCCAGCTCACCACCGGGCTACACTGAAGCTTTCTTT

length: 15
size: few
J: TRBJ2-5
D: TRBD1
V: TRBV30
CDR3: CAWRDRGAGQETQYF
DNA: TGTGCCTGGAGGGACAGGGGCGCGGGTCAAGAGACCCAGTACTTC

length: 15
size: -
J: TRBJ1-1
D: -
V: TRBV7-3
CDR3: CASSLWGPQNTEAFF
DNA: TGTGCCAGCAGCTTATGGGGGCCGCAGAACACTGAAGCTTTCTTT

length: 15
size: few
J: TRBJ1-1
D: -
V: TRBV5-4
CDR3: CASSQITQGGGEAFF
DNA: TGTGCCAGCAGTCAGATAACACAGGGTGGCGGTGAAGCTTTCTTT

length: 17
size: few
J: TRBJ1-3
D: TRBD1
V: TRBV7-2
CDR3: CASSLAQLGQGVNTIYF
DNA: TGTGCCAGCAGCTTAGCTCAATTGGGACAGGGGGTAAACACCATATATTTT

length: 18
size: few
J: TRBJ1-6
D: TRBD1
V: TRBV10-1
CDR3: CASSGMGQGEVGNSPLHF
DNA: TGCGCCAGCAGTGGGATGGGACAGGGAGAGGTTGGTAATTCACCCCTCCACTTT

length: 14
size: few
J: TRBJ2-1
D: TRBD1
V: TRBV6-2/TRBV6-3
CDR3: CASSSLDRDGEQFF
DNA: TGTGCCAGCAGTTCCTTGGACAGGGACGGTGAGCAGTTCTTC

length: 14
size: many
J: TRBJ1-1
D: -
V: TRBV6-2/TRBV6-3
CDR3: CASSYSTPGPEAFF
DNA: TGTGCCAGCAGTTACTCGACTCCGGGCCCTGAAGCTTTCTTT

length: 17
size: few
J: TRBJ2-2
D: -
V: TRBV7-3
CDR3: CASSFVPFGGGHGELFF
DNA: TGTGCCAGCAGCTTCGTACCGTTTGGGGGAGGACACGGGGAGCTGTTTTTT